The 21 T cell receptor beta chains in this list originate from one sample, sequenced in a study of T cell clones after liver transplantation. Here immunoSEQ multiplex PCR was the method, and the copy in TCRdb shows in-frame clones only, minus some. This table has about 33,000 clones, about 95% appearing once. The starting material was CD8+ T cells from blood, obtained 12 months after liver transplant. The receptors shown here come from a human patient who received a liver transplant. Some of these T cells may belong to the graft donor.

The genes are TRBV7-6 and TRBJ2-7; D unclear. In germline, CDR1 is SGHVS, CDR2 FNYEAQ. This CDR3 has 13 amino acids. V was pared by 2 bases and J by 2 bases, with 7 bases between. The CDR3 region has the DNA TGTGCCAGCAGCTTAAATGTGGCCTACGAGCAGTACTTC. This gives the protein CASSLNVAYEQYF.

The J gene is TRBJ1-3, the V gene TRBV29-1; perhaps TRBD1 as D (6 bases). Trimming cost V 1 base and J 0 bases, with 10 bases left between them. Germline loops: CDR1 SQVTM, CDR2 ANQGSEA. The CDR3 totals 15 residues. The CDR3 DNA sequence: TGCAGCGTTGAAGGGAGAGGGGGCTCTGGAAACACCATATATTTT. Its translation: CSVEGRGGSGNTIYF.

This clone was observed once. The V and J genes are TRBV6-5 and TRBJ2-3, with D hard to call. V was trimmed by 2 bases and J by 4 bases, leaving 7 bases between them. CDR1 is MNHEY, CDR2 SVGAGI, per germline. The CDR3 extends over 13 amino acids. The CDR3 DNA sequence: TGTGCCAGCAGTTACGCGAATGCAGATACGCAGTATTTT. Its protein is CASSYANADTQYF.

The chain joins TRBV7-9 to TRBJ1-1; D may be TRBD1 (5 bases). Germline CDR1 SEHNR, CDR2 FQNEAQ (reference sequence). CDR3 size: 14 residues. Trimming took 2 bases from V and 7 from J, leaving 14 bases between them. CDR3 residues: CASSLLQGVVEAFF. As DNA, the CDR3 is TGTGCCAGCAGCTTACTTCAGGGTGTGGTTGAAGCTTTCTTT.

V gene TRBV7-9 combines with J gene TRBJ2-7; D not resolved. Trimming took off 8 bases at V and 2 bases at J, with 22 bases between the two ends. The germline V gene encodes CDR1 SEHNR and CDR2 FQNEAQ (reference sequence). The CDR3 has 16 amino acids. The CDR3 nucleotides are TGTGCCAGCGCCCCGGAGAGTCGAGCGTCTCCCTACGAGCAGTACTTC. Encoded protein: CASAPESRASPYEQYF.

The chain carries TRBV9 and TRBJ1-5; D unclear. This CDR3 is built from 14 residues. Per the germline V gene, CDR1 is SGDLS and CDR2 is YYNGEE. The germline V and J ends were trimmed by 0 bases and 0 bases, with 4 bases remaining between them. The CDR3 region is CASSVGASNQPQHF. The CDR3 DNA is TGTGCCAGCAGCGTAGGGGCTAGCAATCAGCCCCAGCATTTT.

The chain's CDR3 is CASQATSGRAYEQYF. Here the CDR3 DNA reads TGTGCCAGCCAGGCCACTAGCGGGAGGGCCTACGAGCAGTACTTC. V usage is TRBV18 and J usage is TRBJ2-7, with 13 bases identical to TRBD2. V was pared by 8 bases and J by 2 bases, with 6 bases of the junction left unmatched. Per germline, CDR1 KGHSH and CDR2 LQKENI. This CDR3 region has 15 residues.

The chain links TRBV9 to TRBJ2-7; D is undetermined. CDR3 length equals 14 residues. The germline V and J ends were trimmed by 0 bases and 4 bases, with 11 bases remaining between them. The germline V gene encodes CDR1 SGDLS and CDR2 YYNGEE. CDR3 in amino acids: CASSVESGQYEQYF. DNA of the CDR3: TGTGCCAGCAGCGTAGAATCGGGCCAGTACGAGCAGTACTTC.

The CDR3: CASSESQRDDEQFF. CDR3 nucleotides: TGCGCCAGCAGTGAGTCACAGCGGGACGATGAGCAGTTCTTC. The chain joins TRBV10-1 to TRBJ2-1; 7 nucleotides align to TRBD2. Germline lookup yields CDR1 WNHNN and CDR2 SYGVQD (reference sequence). CDR3 length equals 14 residues. Germline trimming cut 0 bases from V and 8 bases from J; bases unmatched to any gene: 4.

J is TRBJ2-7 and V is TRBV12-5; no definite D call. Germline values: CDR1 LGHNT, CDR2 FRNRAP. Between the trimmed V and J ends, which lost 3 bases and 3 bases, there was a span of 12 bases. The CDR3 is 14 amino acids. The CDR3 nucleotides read TGTGCTAGTGGTTTAAATCACAGAATCTACGAGCAGTACTTC. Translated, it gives CASGLNHRIYEQYF.

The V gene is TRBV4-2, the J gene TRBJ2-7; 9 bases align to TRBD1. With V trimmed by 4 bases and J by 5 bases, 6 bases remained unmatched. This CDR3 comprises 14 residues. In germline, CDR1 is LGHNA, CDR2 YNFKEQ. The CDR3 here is CASSLRTGEDEQYF. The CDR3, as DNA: TGTGCCAGCAGCCTACGGACAGGGGAGGACGAGCAGTACTTC.

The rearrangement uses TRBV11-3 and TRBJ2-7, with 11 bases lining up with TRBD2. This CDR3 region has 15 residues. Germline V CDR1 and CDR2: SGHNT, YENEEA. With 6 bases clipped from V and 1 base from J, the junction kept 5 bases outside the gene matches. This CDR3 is CASRSGTSGSYEQYF. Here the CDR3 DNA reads TGTGCCAGCAGGTCCGGGACTAGCGGTTCCTACGAGCAGTACTTC.

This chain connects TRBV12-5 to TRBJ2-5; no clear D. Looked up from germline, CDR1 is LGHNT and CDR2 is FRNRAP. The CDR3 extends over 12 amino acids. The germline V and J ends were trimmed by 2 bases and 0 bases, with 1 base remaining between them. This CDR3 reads CASGLNQETQYF. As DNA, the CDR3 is TGTGCTAGTGGTTTGAACCAAGAGACCCAGTACTTC. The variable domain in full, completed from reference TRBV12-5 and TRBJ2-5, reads DARVTQTPRHKVTEMGQEVTMRCQPILGHNTVFWYRQTMMQGLELLAYFRNRAPLDDSGMPKDRFSAEMPDATLATLKIQPSEPRDSAVYFCASGLNQETQYFGPGTRLLVL.

Here the CDR3 reads CASGFTDYEQYF. CDR3 DNA sequence: TGTGCTAGTGGTTTCACAGATTACGAGCAGTACTTC. The J gene is TRBJ2-7, the V gene TRBV12-5; D remains ambiguous. The CDR3 is 12 amino acids. Germline lookup yields CDR1 LGHNT and CDR2 FRNRAP. The V end was cut by 3 bases, the J end by 4 bases, with 7 bases between.

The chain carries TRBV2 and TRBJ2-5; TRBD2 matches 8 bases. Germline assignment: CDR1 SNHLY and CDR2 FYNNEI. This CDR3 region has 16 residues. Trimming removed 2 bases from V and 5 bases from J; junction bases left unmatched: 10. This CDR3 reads CASSERREGNRETQYF. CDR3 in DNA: TGTGCCAGCAGTGAAAGACGGGAGGGAAATCGGGAGACCCAGTACTTC.

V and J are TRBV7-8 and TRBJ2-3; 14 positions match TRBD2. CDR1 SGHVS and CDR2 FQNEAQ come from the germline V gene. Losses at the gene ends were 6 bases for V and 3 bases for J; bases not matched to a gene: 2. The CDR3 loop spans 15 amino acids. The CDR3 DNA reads TGTGCCAGCAGTCGGACTAGCGGGAGGACAGATACGCAGTATTTT. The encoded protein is CASSRTSGRTDTQYF.

The CDR3 sequence: CASSYRRVPTGELFF. In DNA, the CDR3 is TGTGCCAGCAGTTACCGTAGGGTGCCCACCGGGGAGCTGTTTTTT. This chain uses TRBV6-5 with TRBJ2-2; D is undetermined. V was trimmed by 2 bases and J by 4 bases, leaving 11 bases between them. The CDR3 is 15 residues long. In germline, CDR1 is MNHEY, CDR2 SVGAGI.

This CDR3 reads CASSMYGRRTDTQYF. The CDR3 bases are TGTGCCAGCTCCATGTATGGGAGACGCACAGATACGCAGTATTTT. V is TRBV27 and J is TRBJ2-3; possibly TRBD2 for D (5 bases). V was cut by 8 bases and J by 1 base, with 16 bases left in between. Germline values: CDR1 MNHEY, CDR2 SMNVEV (reference sequence). The CDR3 consists of 15 residues.

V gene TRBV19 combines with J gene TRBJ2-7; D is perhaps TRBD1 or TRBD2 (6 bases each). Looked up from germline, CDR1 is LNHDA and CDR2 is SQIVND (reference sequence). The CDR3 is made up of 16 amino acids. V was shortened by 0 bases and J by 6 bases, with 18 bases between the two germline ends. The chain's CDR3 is CASSIEGGWAPSEQYF. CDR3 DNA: TGTGCCAGTAGTATAGAGGGGGGCTGGGCCCCAAGCGAGCAGTACTTC.

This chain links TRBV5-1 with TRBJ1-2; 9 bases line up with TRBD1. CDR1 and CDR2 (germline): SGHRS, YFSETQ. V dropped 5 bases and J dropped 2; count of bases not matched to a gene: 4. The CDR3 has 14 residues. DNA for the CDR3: TGCGCCAGCAGGACCGGGACAGGGAACTATGGCTACACCTTC. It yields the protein CASRTGTGNYGYTF.

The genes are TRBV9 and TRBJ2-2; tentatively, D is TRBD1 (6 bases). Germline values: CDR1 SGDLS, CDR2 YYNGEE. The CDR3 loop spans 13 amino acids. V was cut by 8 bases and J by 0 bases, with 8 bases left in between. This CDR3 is CASQGTNTGELFF. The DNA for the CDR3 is TGTGCCAGTCAGGGGACGAACACCGGGGAGCTGTTTTTT.